This entry is about one T cell receptor (beta chain). This CDR3 spans 15 amino acids. The V gene end was trimmed by 6 bases and the J gene end by 1 base; junction bases not matched to a gene: 7. Per the germline V gene, CDR1 is SGHRS and CDR2 is YFSETQ. Living in about two dozen US areas, the participants were between about 18 and 95 years of age. The sample comes from a study of blood T cell repertoires in COVID-19. At the level of the study: PBMCs, B-cell-depleted T cells, or T cells were the source of the cDNA or gDNA that made up the material.

Authors' data handling: Scientists estimated how many nucleated cells there were by amplifying reference gene primers. Libraries were prepared by immunoSEQ multiplex PCR; TCRdb keeps only in-frame clonotypes and omits some of them. That table gives V, J and clone size, and the DNA gave D and trimming. The profile shows about 220,000 clones, almost 90% of them singletons. The TCR originated in a woman between 45 and 65 years old with acute COVID-19. The rearrangement links TRBV5-1 to TRBJ2-1, with 7 bases matching TRBD2. The specimen sequenced was PBMCs or T cells enriched from blood (not recorded which). CDR3: CASKLRELSYNEQFF. The CDR3 DNA reads TGCGCCAGCAAATTGCGGGAGTTGTCCTACAATGAGCAGTTCTTC.